This T cell receptor beta chain was sequenced in a study of blood T cells in healthy people across ages. This clonotype appeared a few times. The antigen remains unidentified. Using a J-beta primer mix together with a sample-barcoded 5' primer, a second PCR was run for roughly 6 to 11 cycles. TCRdb used MiXCR to reprocess the 5' RACE reads, holding one entry per CDR3 protein. This table holds around 2 million distinct CDR3 sequences, about 39% found once. The V end was cut by 2 bases, the J end by 6 bases, with 11 bases between. CDR3 length: 13 residues. Germline-derived CDR1 and CDR2 are MNHEY and SMNVEV (reference sequence). Study-wide results and caveats: When set beside aged donors, long-lived donors presented more naive CD4+ cells and higher diversity.

About 10 milliliters of peripheral blood were drawn from each donor into EDTA-treated tubes. Each sample yielded at least 6.5 million isolated PBMCs. Per sample, at least 5.5 micrograms of total RNA were extracted. The sequencing input was blood. This sequence originates from a human donor in good health. The chain carries TRBV27 and TRBJ2-7; D might be TRBD1 (6 bases). This CDR3 reads CASSLGGFPEQYF. DNA for the CDR3: TGTGCCAGCAGTTTAGGGGGCTTCCCCGAGCAGTACTTC.